Listed below are T cell receptor beta chains from one sample, sequenced in a study of blood T cell repertoires in COVID-19. The table came from immunoSEQ multiplex PCR; TCRdb's copy has only in-frame clones and leaves some out. The sample lists roughly 100,000 clones, approximately 81% occurring once. Material for sequencing was peripheral blood. Receptors originate from a man at least 80 years old with acute or convalescent COVID-19. Both conserved end residues are part of each CDR3. The D gene is left open where the match is weak. Expanded clones get a size class; other rows say once, few or many, or leave the size out.

clone_size: few; cdr3_length: 15; d_call: TRBD1; v_call: TRBV6-5; j_call: TRBJ2-6; cdr3_nt: TGTGCCAGCAGTTCACAGGGGGCTGGGGCCAACGTCCTGACTTTC; cdr3_aa: CASSSQGAGANVLTF
clone_size: .; cdr3_length: 15; d_call: TRBD2; v_call: TRBV9; j_call: TRBJ2-7; cdr3_nt: TGTGCCAGCAGCGCGGGACTAGCGGCCTCCTACGAGCAGTACTTC; cdr3_aa: CASSAGLAASYEQYF
clone_size: .; cdr3_length: 14; d_call: TRBD2; v_call: TRBV6-2/TRBV6-3; j_call: TRBJ2-7; cdr3_nt: TGTGCCAGCAGTTACCAGCGGGGCTCCTACGAGCAGTACTTC; cdr3_aa: CASSYQRGSYEQYF
clone_size: .; cdr3_length: 14; d_call: .; v_call: TRBV7-2; j_call: TRBJ2-7; cdr3_nt: TGTGCCAGCAACCACTTAAACGCCTACTACGAGCAGTACTTC; cdr3_aa: CASNHLNAYYEQYF
clone_size: .; cdr3_length: 16; d_call: TRBD1; v_call: TRBV5-1; j_call: TRBJ2-1; cdr3_nt: TGCGCCAGCAGCTTGAGGACAGGACAAGCCTACAATGAGCAGTTCTTC; cdr3_aa: CASSLRTGQAYNEQFF
clone_size: .; cdr3_length: 17; d_call: .; v_call: TRBV7-6; j_call: TRBJ2-7; cdr3_nt: TGTGCCAGCAGCGCTAACACCGGGGTTCGGGGGTCCTACGAGCAGTACTTC; cdr3_aa: CASSANTGVRGSYEQYF
clone_size: .; cdr3_length: 15; d_call: TRBD1; v_call: TRBV15; j_call: TRBJ1-3; cdr3_nt: TGTGCCACCAGCGGAGACAGGGCCTCTGGAAACACCATATATTTT; cdr3_aa: CATSGDRASGNTIYF
clone_size: .; cdr3_length: 12; d_call: TRBD2; v_call: TRBV25-1; j_call: TRBJ2-7; cdr3_nt: TGTGCCAGCAGTGCTCCTAGCGGTATACAGTACTTC; cdr3_aa: CASSAPSGIQYF
clone_size: .; cdr3_length: 16; d_call: .; v_call: TRBV3-1/TRBV3-2; j_call: TRBJ2-2; cdr3_nt: TGTGCCAGCAGCCAAGGCTCCGGAGTCAACACCGGGGAGCTGTTTTTT; cdr3_aa: CASSQGSGVNTGELFF
clone_size: .; cdr3_length: 17; d_call: .; v_call: TRBV28; j_call: TRBJ1-5; cdr3_nt: TGTGCCAGCAGAAAATCCCGGGGTCGATATAGCAATCAGCCCCAGCATTTT; cdr3_aa: CASRKSRGRYSNQPQHF
clone_size: .; cdr3_length: 15; d_call: .; v_call: TRBV7-2; j_call: TRBJ1-4; cdr3_nt: TGTGCCAGCAGCCTAGTGGGGCCATGGGATGAAAAACTGTTTTTT; cdr3_aa: CASSLVGPWDEKLFF
clone_size: .; cdr3_length: 17; d_call: TRBD2; v_call: TRBV5-1; j_call: TRBJ2-1; cdr3_nt: TGCGCCAGCCTTCTTCAGCCAACTAGCGGGAGCTACAATGAGCAGTTCTTC; cdr3_aa: CASLLQPTSGSYNEQFF
clone_size: few; cdr3_length: 13; d_call: .; v_call: TRBV6-1; j_call: TRBJ2-2; cdr3_nt: TGTGCCAGCAGTGAACTCTCCACCGGGGAGCTGTTTTTT; cdr3_aa: CASSELSTGELFF
clone_size: .; cdr3_length: 15; d_call: .; v_call: TRBV5-1; j_call: TRBJ1-5; cdr3_nt: TGCGCCAGCAGCTTAGATAGCGGGGGGGATCAGCCCCAGCATTTT; cdr3_aa: CASSLDSGGDQPQHF
clone_size: .; cdr3_length: 14; d_call: .; v_call: TRBV2; j_call: TRBJ1-6; cdr3_nt: TGTGCCAGCAGTGAACAGGGGAAGAATTCACCCCTCCACTTT; cdr3_aa: CASSEQGKNSPLHF
clone_size: .; cdr3_length: 14; d_call: TRBD1; v_call: TRBV5-5; j_call: TRBJ1-5; cdr3_nt: TGTGCCAGCAGCCGGACAGGGAGTGGGCAGCCCCAGCATTTT; cdr3_aa: CASSRTGSGQPQHF